This T cell receptor (beta chain) is drawn from a study of cytotoxic CD8 clonotypes in ibrutinib-treated CLL. Looking at the study overall: Of the patients, about a dozen were relapsed/refractory, over 14 treatment-naive and 17 to 18 IGHV unmutated.

Libraries of TCR beta were made from roughly 1.8 micrograms of genomic DNA that came from cryopreserved PBMCs. Method: immunoSEQ multiplex PCR; TCRdb's copy keeps in-frame clones and lacks some. This table holds some 150,000 clones, approximately 81% found once. In this sample, this clone turned up once. What it recognizes is unknown. General study points: Different sampling times were used for sustained-remission and progressing patients. Rising at ibrutinib response, clonality subsequently fell back toward baseline at progression.

Specimen: PBMCs, collected after 12 months of ibrutinib treatment. The sequence was obtained from a human donor with chronic lymphocytic leukemia.

The DNA for the CDR3 is TGTGCCTGGAGTGGGGGACAGGGGAACAATGAGCAGTTCTTC. Its translation: CAWSGGQGNNEQFF. The chain links TRBV30 to TRBJ2-1; 10 bases agree with TRBD1. Per germline, CDR1 GTSNPN and CDR2 SVGIG (reference sequence). The CDR3 runs 14 residues. The V gene end was trimmed by 1 base and the J gene end by 5 bases; junction bases not matched to a gene: 2.